This passage covers 25 T cell receptor beta chains from one sample sequenced in a study of cytomegalovirus exposure and HLA in healthy donors. PCR amplification relied on 60 Vbeta primers (plus 13 Jbeta primers). The data were produced by immunoSEQ multiplex PCR, yet TCRdb's version contains in-frame clones alone and is incomplete. The table records over 120,000 clones, roughly four fifths of them present only once. Sequenced input: PBMCs. The receptors here all came from a woman aged 55 to 70 in good health and CMV-seropositive.

This clone came up once. V gene TRBV28 combines with J gene TRBJ2-2; D is unclear. V was cut by 6 bases and J by 1 base, with 9 bases left in between. The CDR3 spans 14 residues. Per the germline V gene, CDR1 is MDHEN and CDR2 is SYDVKM. CDR3 sequence (DNA): TGTGCCAGCAGCCGACACTTGAACACCGGGGAGCTGTTTTTT. This encodes CASSRHLNTGELFF.

This rearrangement joins TRBV10-3 to TRBJ2-7; no clear D. Per the germline V gene, CDR1 is ENHRY and CDR2 is SYGVKD. The CDR3 covers 11 residues. Trimming removed 2 bases from V and 12 bases from J, with 11 bases in between. The CDR3 sequence is CAISENLRWYF. The CDR3 DNA is TGTGCCATCAGTGAGAATCTACGGTGGTACTTC.

The V gene is TRBV30, the J gene TRBJ2-1, with D possibly matching TRBD2 (5 bases). V was shortened by 2 bases and J by 8 bases, with 13 bases between the two germline ends. Germline CDR1 is GTSNPN and CDR2 is SVGIG (reference sequence). The CDR3 is 13 amino acids. The CDR3 coding sequence is TGTGCCTGGAGTACCTACACCGGGGATGAGCAGTTCTTC. Translated: CAWSTYTGDEQFF.

V and J are TRBV30 and TRBJ1-1, with TRBD1 matching over 10 bases. Losses at the gene ends were 6 bases for V and 3 bases for J; bases not matched to a gene: 7. This CDR3 is 14 amino acids long. Germline CDR1 and CDR2: GTSNPN and SVGIG (reference sequence). The CDR3 spells CACGFGTGDTEAFF. The CDR3 nucleotides read TGTGCCTGTGGATTCGGGACAGGGGACACTGAAGCTTTCTTT. Variable domain in full (rest from reference TRBV30 and TRBJ1-1): SQTIHQWPATLVQPVGSPLSLECTVEGTSNPNLYWYRQAAGRGLQLLFYSVGIGQISSEVPQNLSASRPQDRQFILSSKKLLLSDSGFYLCACGFGTGDTEAFFGQGTRLTVV.

The chain links TRBV28 to TRBJ2-2, with D uncertain. V was trimmed by 7 bases and J by 4 bases, leaving 13 bases between them. The V gene's germline CDR1 is MDHEN and CDR2 SYDVKM. This CDR3 contains 14 residues. CDR3 nucleotides: TGTGCCAGCACCTCGGGTATAGTCACCGGGGAGCTGTTTTTT. The encoded protein is CASTSGIVTGELFF. Full variable domain (rest looked up from reference TRBV28 and TRBJ2-2): DVKVTQSSRYLVKRTGEKVFLECVQDMDHENMFWYRQDPGLGLRLIYFSYDVKMKEKGDIPEGYSVSREKKERFSLILESASTNQTSMYLCASTSGIVTGELFFGEGSRLTVL.

This sequence joins TRBV28 and TRBJ2-4, with 10 bases identical to TRBD2. Trimming removed 5 bases from V and 10 bases from J; junction bases left unmatched: 20. Germline CDR1 reads MDHEN; CDR2 reads SYDVKM. There are 18 residues in the CDR3. The CDR3 here is CASSPRTSGLIQNLIQYF. Here the CDR3 DNA reads TGTGCCAGCAGTCCGCGGACTAGCGGACTCATCCAAAATTTAATTCAGTACTTC. The whole variable domain, remainder taken from reference TRBV28 and TRBJ2-4, is DVKVTQSSRYLVKRTGEKVFLECVQDMDHENMFWYRQDPGLGLRLIYFSYDVKMKEKGDIPEGYSVSREKKERFSLILESASTNQTSMYLCASSPRTSGLIQNLIQYFGAGTRLSVL.

The chain couples TRBV25-1 to TRBJ2-3, with 10 nucleotides matching TRBD2. CDR1 and CDR2 from the germline V gene are MGHDK and SYGVNS. V dropped 4 bases and J dropped 4; count of bases not matched to a gene: 5. The CDR3 spans 15 residues. CDR3 nucleotide sequence: TGTGCCAGCAGTGGCCAGCGGGAGGGCGCAGATACGCAGTATTTT. Its protein product is CASSGQREGADTQYF.

This sequence joins TRBV7-6 and TRBJ2-1; D may be TRBD2 (6 bases). From germline, CDR1 is SGHVS and CDR2 FNYEAQ. Trimming pared 5 bases from V and 2 bases from J, leaving 13 bases between. This CDR3 has 15 amino acids. CDR3 coding DNA: TGTGCCAGCAGCCGGGCTAGCGCGGCCTACAATGAGCAGTTCTTC. It specifies CASSRASAAYNEQFF.

The J gene is TRBJ1-1, the V gene TRBV29-1, with D maybe TRBD1 (6 bases). Germline loops: CDR1 SQVTM, CDR2 ANQGSEA. The CDR3 runs to 14 residues. Deletions cut 6 bases from V and 1 base from J, with 15 bases between. The CDR3 nucleotides are TGCAGCGTCCGAGTTGGGGGACAGAACACTGAAGCTTTCTTT. Protein product: CSVRVGGQNTEAFF.

This clone was seen just once. The J gene is TRBJ1-2, the V gene TRBV2, with 7 bases aligning to TRBD1. The CDR3 is made up of 14 amino acids. CDR1 SNHLY and CDR2 FYNNEI come from the germline V gene. The ends lost 3 bases at V and 7 bases at J; junction bases unmatched: 8. CDR3 region: CASSEEGQLAGYTF. The CDR3 region has the DNA TGTGCCAGCAGTGAGGAGGGACAGCTGGCTGGCTACACCTTC.

V and J are TRBV30 and TRBJ2-1; no reliable D call. This CDR3 comprises 15 residues. Germline CDR1 GTSNPN, CDR2 SVGIG (reference sequence). The ends were cut back, 3 bases at V and 0 bases at J, with 12 bases in the middle. CDR3 bases: TGTGCCTGGAGGCTAGGAACGAGCTCCTACAATGAGCAGTTCTTC. Translating gives CAWRLGTSSYNEQFF.

In this sample, this clone turned up once. The V gene is TRBV7-9, the J gene TRBJ2-6; 7 bases align to TRBD2. From germline, CDR1 is SEHNR and CDR2 FQNEAQ (reference sequence). The CDR3 is 19 amino acids. With V trimmed by 2 bases and J by 2 bases, 12 bases remained unmatched. In DNA form, the CDR3 reads TGTGCCAGCAGCTTATCTAAGAGGACTAGATCGACTGGGGCCAACGTCCTGACTTTC. Translated: CASSLSKRTRSTGANVLTF.

V usage is TRBV30 and J usage is TRBJ1-5; D gene uncertain. Trimming stripped 3 bases from V and 6 bases from J, with 15 bases between. This CDR3 is 14 amino acids long. Per the germline V gene, CDR1 is GTSNPN and CDR2 is SVGIG (reference sequence). This CDR3 is CAWSAPMGGQPQHF. In DNA, the CDR3 is TGTGCCTGGAGCGCACCAATGGGAGGTCAGCCCCAGCATTTT.

This chain uses TRBV19 with TRBJ2-1; TRBD1 matches 8 bases. In germline, CDR1 is LNHDA, CDR2 SQIVND (reference sequence). The CDR3 covers 15 residues. V lost 6 bases and J lost 2; bases outside the gene matches: 6. The CDR3 protein is CASSQIQGAYNEQFF. The CDR3 nucleotides are TGTGCCAGTAGCCAGATACAGGGGGCCTACAATGAGCAGTTCTTC.

The rearrangement joins TRBV18 to TRBJ1-2, with 7 bases lining up with TRBD1. Germline lookup yields CDR1 KGHSH and CDR2 LQKENI. The CDR3 runs 13 residues. The V and J ends lost 6 bases and 4 bases, in that order; junction bases with no gene match: 5. CDR3 amino acids: CASSPGQIYGYTF. The DNA of the CDR3 is TGTGCCAGCTCCCCGGGACAGATCTATGGCTACACCTTC.

V usage is TRBV28 and J usage is TRBJ1-2; possibly TRBD1 for D (5 bases). The CDR3 is 13 residues long. The germline V gene has CDR1 MDHEN and CDR2 SYDVKM. Trimming cost V 2 bases and J 5 bases, with 9 bases left between them. This chain's CDR3 is CASSLVRGYGYTF. For the CDR3, the DNA is TGTGCCAGCAGTTTAGTAAGGGGTTATGGCTACACCTTC.

The chain employs TRBV11-2 and TRBJ2-7; perhaps TRBD2 as D (5 bases). CDR1 and CDR2 from the germline V gene are SGHAT and FQNNGV. The V end was cut by 1 base, the J end by 5 bases, with 6 bases between. The CDR3 runs to 12 residues. This CDR3 reads CASSLGGNEQYF. In DNA, the CDR3 is TGTGCCAGCAGCTTAGGAGGGAACGAGCAGTACTTC.

The V call is TRBV2, the J call TRBJ1-1; possibly TRBD1 for D (6 bases). Germline CDR1 reads SNHLY; CDR2 reads FYNNEI. V lost 6 bases to trimming and J lost 4 bases, with 15 bases between them. CDR3 length equals 14 residues. This CDR3 reads CASSSRGWSTEAFF. CDR3 DNA: TGTGCCAGCAGCTCAAGGGGGTGGAGCACTGAAGCTTTCTTT.

The chain combines TRBV18 with TRBJ2-3; TRBD2 agrees at 11 bases. In germline, CDR1 is KGHSH, CDR2 LQKENI. The CDR3 covers 15 residues. The junction had 0 bases not matched to a gene; V was cut back by 1 base and J by 3 bases. The CDR3 sequence is CASSPLAGGTDTQYF. The CDR3 bases are TGTGCCAGCTCACCACTAGCGGGAGGGACAGATACGCAGTATTTT.

The chain employs TRBV30 and TRBJ1-4; no reliable D call. The CDR3 loop spans 11 amino acids. Trimming stripped 3 bases from V and 8 bases from J, with 7 bases between. Per germline, CDR1 GTSNPN and CDR2 SVGIG (reference sequence). CDR3 nucleotide sequence: TGTGCCTGGAGCCGTAGAGAAAAACTGTTTTTT. Translating gives CAWSRREKLFF.

The chain has TRBV27 and TRBJ2-1; D gene unclear. V was pared by 2 bases and J by 0 bases, with 5 bases between. This CDR3 contains 14 residues. Germline V gene sequence: CDR1 MNHEY, CDR2 SMNVEV (reference sequence). The CDR3 here is CASSLGNSYNEQFF. The DNA for the CDR3 is TGTGCCAGCAGTTTAGGCAACTCCTACAATGAGCAGTTCTTC.

This rearrangement joins TRBV28 to TRBJ2-5; 8 bases are shared with TRBD2. The trim removed 7 bases at V and 5 bases at J, leaving 9 bases unmatched. CDR3 length: 14 residues. The V gene's germline CDR1 is MDHEN and CDR2 SYDVKM. CDR3 nucleotides: TGTGCCAGCACAGTGAGCGGGAGCTCGGAGACCCAGTACTTC. Amino acids: CASTVSGSSETQYF.

The J gene is TRBJ2-5, the V gene TRBV2, with a tentative D call TRBD1 (5 bases). Germline V gene data show CDR1 as SNHLY and CDR2 as FYNNEI. V was clipped by 6 bases and J by 1 base, with 6 bases between them. The CDR3 extends over 12 amino acids. CDR3 loop: CASRDIQETQYF. The DNA for the CDR3 is TGTGCCAGCAGGGACATCCAAGAGACCCAGTACTTC. The full variable domain, with the rest looked up from reference TRBV2 and TRBJ2-5, is EPEVTQTPSHQVTQMGQEVILRCVPISNHLYFYWYRQILGQKVEFLVSFYNNEISEKSEIFDDQFSVERPDGSNFTLKIRSTKLEDSAMYFCASRDIQETQYFGPGTRLLVL.

V usage is TRBV6-5 and J usage is TRBJ2-3; TRBD1 matches at 10 bases. This CDR3 spans 13 amino acids. Per the germline V gene, CDR1 is MNHEY and CDR2 is SVGAGI. The ends lost 8 bases at V and 6 bases at J; junction bases unmatched: 5. The CDR3 spells CASWDRGPDTQYF. CDR3 nucleotides: TGTGCCAGCTGGGACAGGGGTCCGGATACGCAGTATTTT.

J is TRBJ2-7 and V is TRBV2; 10 positions agree with TRBD2. After removal of 6 bases from V and 3 bases from J, the junction contained 11 bases not matched to a gene. CDR1 SNHLY and CDR2 FYNNEI come from the germline V gene. This CDR3 is built from 16 residues. In DNA form, the CDR3 reads TGTGCCAGCAGCGTTTCCTCTAGCGGGAGAAACTACGAGCAGTACTTC. Protein: CASSVSSSGRNYEQYF.